The clone carrying this T cell receptor (beta chain) was counted at least ten times. Unique molecular identifiers were used to barcode this TCRbeta library. TCRdb analysed the PCR reads with MiXCR anew, one entry per CDR3 protein. The sample comprises fewer than 550,000 distinct CDR3 sequences, around 9.9% of which are singletons, and 5% to 6.5% rests with the top ten. This sample is part of a study of T-cell reconstitution after alpha-beta-depleted transplantation in children. Germline V CDR1 and CDR2: LGHDT, YNNKEL (reference sequence). CDR3 size: 14 residues. V was pared by 4 bases and J by 2 bases, with 9 bases between.

The receptor was isolated from a human donor who donated a stem cell graft to a child with acute myeloid leukemia. The chain couples TRBV3-1 to TRBJ2-1; D is undetermined. This specimen was PBMCs from the stem cell graft donor, taken from the stem cell graft. In nucleotides, the CDR3 is TGTGCCAGCAGCCCCCGCGGAACCTACAATGAGCAGTTCTTC. This translates into CASSPRGTYNEQFF.